This T cell receptor (beta chain) derives from a study of cytomegalovirus exposure and HLA in healthy donors (dated by TCRdb to about 2017). The study in broad terms: An earlier analysis of approximately 550 of the donors reported 250 to 300 Gb of sequence data and more than 90 million unique TCR beta sequences from roughly 200 million T cells. Both class I and class II loci were covered by HLA typing, at four-digit resolution. The number of typed donors differed by locus: roughly 629-630 for A, B, C, DRB1 and DQB1; some 500 for DQA1; 600 to 610 for DPA1; and 450 to 480 for DPB1. A separate validation cohort of more than 100 different subjects was used in addition to the 666-subject first cohort. Across roughly 420 genotyped donors of the cohort, an average of about 240,000 unique TCR beta nucleotide sequences per donor were sequenced, and roughly 20% of those sequences were non-productive. An earlier analysis of 587 of the donors used high-throughput TCR beta sequencing to judge whether each TCR beta V gene segment behaved as functional or pseudogenic. Donor age, sex, ethnicity and CMV serostatus were compiled together with the repertoire data. A handful of DR-DQ haplotypes were treated as single units for association and clustering because of strong linkage in the cohort. A later analysis re-examined previously published TCR beta repertoires from roughly 720 donors and added high-resolution HLA genotyping to investigate patterns of TCR occurrence. Genome-wide SNP genotypes for about three fifths of the roughly 670 donors were used in a later genetic analysis, which treated that subset as a discovery cohort. An early release that covered some 640 HLA-typed donors contained around 300 gigabases of sequencing data and some 87 million unique TCR sequences. The study aimed to test whether cataloging public T cell receptors could reveal signatures of past pathogen exposure. Among the 398 genotyped donors, approximately 82% belonged to the genetic ancestry cluster associated with self-reported Caucasian donors. Every discovery cohort repertoire had been produced on one sequencing platform. To predict cytomegalovirus infection status, the study combined high-throughput TCR immunosequencing, statistical association of individual TCRs with disease status, and machine learning. Rather than using new phenotypic data, the later analysis identified candidate immune exposures from TCR beta sequences and from how often those sequences occurred across donors. The T cell repertoires of roughly 660 subjects were profiled by immunosequencing and related to cytomegalovirus serostatus.

In total, approximately 610 healthy bone marrow donors made up the cohort. At the time of sampling, all cohort members were nominally healthy, though unrecorded immune exposures were likely present. The donor was CMV seronegative and was included in the group of 352 seronegative cohort members. Each donor provided a peripheral blood sample, and peripheral blood mononuclear cells were used for TCR beta sequencing. The Qiagen DNeasy Blood Extraction Kit was used to extract genomic DNA from the blood cell samples. CDR1 is given as SGHRS and CDR2 as YFSETQ, both from the germline V gene. The cysteine opens and the phenylalanine closes a CDR3 of 15 amino acids. CDR3 DNA is the only sequence kept; it has 45 bases, read in frame from the first base. V lost 3 bases and J lost 2 bases, and the count of bases not matched to a germline gene is 4. This clone was observed a few times. The antigen it binds to is not known. No quality values exist for individual bases; no much larger clone is one base distant.

Library preparation used the immunoSEQ multiplex PCR assay. A mixture of 60 forward primers for TCR Vbeta segments and 13 reverse primers for TCR Jbeta segments was used in the multiplex PCR. A multiplex PCR assay on genomic DNA amplified the CDR3 region of rearranged TCR beta genes. The amplified TCR beta libraries were sequenced on the Illumina HiSeq System as 87-base-pair reads. Under the source paper's analysis protocol: Across the roughly 700 repertoires, a later analysis counted tens of millions of unique TCR beta chains, 9 million to 14 million of which were shared by at least two donors. Raw reads were error-corrected and collapsed into unique sequences by a nearest-neighbor algorithm in which closely related sequences were merged to remove PCR and sequencing errors. Alignment of CDR3 sequences to IMGT reference sequences was used to assign V, D and J gene segments. For a sequence to be retained, a match of at least six nucleotides to both a V gene segment and a J gene segment was required. Rearrangements were classified as productive when the CDR3 lacked stop codons and remained in frame with V and J, and all other rearrangements were classified as non-productive. Following IMGT convention, CDR3 was defined as the stretch from the second conserved V-encoded cysteine up to the conserved J-encoded phenylalanine. Sequences without an unambiguous match to a single V gene segment were excluded from the earlier analysis of approximately 560 of the donors. In an earlier analysis of about 590 of the donors, a V segment was called functional when productive rearrangements were above 56.7%, and segregating when the standard deviation between donors exceeded 5%. A statistical classification framework was built for diagnosing cytomegalovirus status from the catalog of TCR beta chain sequences. In a later analysis, TCR nucleotide sequences were compared against IMGT/GENE-DB human TR gene sequences so that V and J genes could be assigned. The TCRdist pipeline was used in a later analysis to assign CDR3 sequences and most-parsimonious VDJ recombination scenarios. In a later analysis, every TCR beta chain was defined by the combination of its CDR3 amino acid sequence and its V-gene family, and reads without a unique V-gene family were dropped. To address suspected cross-contamination and a sequencing artifact, a later analysis removed approximately 590 highly shared, low-generation-probability nucleotide sequences. In a later analysis, a clonal expansion index for each public chain was calculated from normalized within-repertoire ranks of inferred template counts. Generation probabilities in a later analysis came from a VDJ recombination model fitted to out-of-frame rearrangements, and those results were checked against IGoR. In a later analysis, TCR-TCR, TCR-HLA and TCR-CMV co-occurrence was scored with hypergeometric tests, and a repertoire-size bias correction was applied to TCR pairs. A later analysis estimated false discovery rates by permuting HLA or CMV assignments 20 times. In a later analysis, co-occurring TCRs were grouped with DBSCAN, and TCRdist sequence similarity was added when clustering was performed within HLA-allele-positive subsets. Repertoires with fewer than 30,000 or more than 120,000 public chains were left out of co-occurrence clustering, as were about five repertoires with anomalous nucleotide sharing. The immuneACCESS repertoire file appears here via TCRdb, limited to in-frame rearrangements. These files lack a portion of the clones; in checked studies, under half of the deficit traces to unresolved V genes, and the cause of the others is not known. V, J and clone size derive from that table, while D and trimming were established from the DNA sequence. The sample table records about 160,000 clones; roughly 80% of these occur just once. Of the sample, under 2.5% falls within the top ten clones.

Overall study outcomes, separate from this receptor: In a later analysis, the rate of TCR association differed among HLA loci, with DRB1 alleles having the most associated TCRs and HLA-C alleles having the fewest. HLA typing was unavailable for some donors at each locus, so association tests used only the typed subset. In the study, approximately 160 TCR beta chains were listed as associated with cytomegalovirus. V-gene and J-gene trimming of TCR beta chains was associated with a missense DCLRE1C variant in a later genetic analysis, and the association was replicated in an independent cohort. Some IMGT-functional V segments, including TRBV6-2 and TRBV6-3, could not be told apart with the 87-base-pair reads, so those segments were excluded. Linkage disequilibrium might explain the correlated functional status among segregating V segments, but an unknown experimental factor could not be excluded. A later analysis found that HLA-associated TCR beta chains were more clonally expanded and had lower generation probabilities than equally common non-associated chains. According to the authors, the approach could potentially be generalized to other disease states and immunological phenotypes. In an earlier analysis of approximately 600 of the donors, most TCR beta V segments were observed in productive rearrangements about 87% or about 30% of the time, broadly matching IMGT annotations. At a false discovery rate of 0.05, a later analysis linked around 15,000 TCR beta sequences to specific HLA alleles. About 17 rarely observed V segments, including chromosome 9 orphons, were excluded from the earlier analysis of several hundred of the donors because counts were too low. Presence/absence analyses assumed roughly uniform sequencing depth across donors, an assumption that may not hold. A later analysis found that most CMV-associated TCR beta chains appeared HLA-restricted, with HLA associations seemingly driven largely by CMV exposure. A further reported finding was that TCR beta sequences accurately predicted the HLA-A and HLA-B alleles for most subjects in the first cohort. The only immune exposure information available for the cohort was CMV serostatus. A cluster of highly shared sequence variants was judged likely to represent a technical artifact of the sequencing pipeline. In a later analysis, several top co-occurrence clusters were reported to appear linked to parvovirus B19, influenza, CMV and Epstein-Barr virus. Three of the identified cytomegalovirus-associated TCR beta chains were confirmed in vitro to be specific for cytomegalovirus antigens. When HLA alleles, especially DR and DQ, strongly co-occurred, TCR associations were difficult to assign to individual alleles. According to a later genetic analysis, donors in an Asian-associated ancestry cluster had fewer N-insertions in productive TCRs than the roughly 670-donor mean. The classifier was reported to diagnose cytomegalovirus status with high specificity and sensitivity in both the original cohort and the validation cohort. Most TCR sequences were observed very rarely across donors, whereas some public TCRs were present in many individuals. Only TCR beta chains were sequenced in this cohort, and the absence of alpha or paired-chain data limited detectable features.

This sequence uses TRBV5-1 and TRBJ1-3; the central 8 bases match TRBD1. The source is a female donor in good health and CMV-seronegative. The sequencing input was PBMCs. The sequenced DNA is TGCGCCAGCAGCTGGACAGGGATTGCTGGAAACACCATATATTTT. Translated, it reads CASSWTGIAGNTIYF.